These 5 T cell receptor beta chains were sequenced from one sample in a study of blood T cell repertoires in COVID-19. Here immunoSEQ multiplex PCR was the method, and the copy in TCRdb shows in-frame clones only, minus some. Of 85,000 to 95,000 clones listed, roughly 88% are singletons. Sequencing was performed on peripheral blood. The receptors originated from a human donor in a cohort sampled during active COVID-19.

V usage is TRBV30 and J usage is TRBJ2-1; D gene unclear. Germline lookup yields CDR1 GTSNPN and CDR2 SVGIG (reference sequence). Trimming took 1 base from V and 8 from J, leaving 9 bases between them. This CDR3 is built from 12 residues. CDR3 sequence reads: CAWSGLYDEQFF. The DNA for the CDR3 is TGTGCCTGGAGTGGGCTTTATGATGAGCAGTTCTTC.

V usage is TRBV5-6 and J usage is TRBJ1-4; 7 bases align to TRBD1. The junction had 9 bases not matched to a gene; V was cut back by 0 bases and J by 4 bases. Germline V gene data show CDR1 as SGHDT and CDR2 as YYEEEE. The CDR3 runs to 17 residues. CDR3: CASSLVKGARINEKLFF. CDR3 nucleotides: TGTGCCAGCAGCTTGGTGAAGGGGGCGCGGATTAATGAAAAACTGTTTTTT.

In this sample, this clone turned up a few times. V and J are TRBV27 and TRBJ2-1; 11 nucleotides align to TRBD2. This CDR3 is 16 amino acids long. J gave up 12 bases and V 4 bases, and 14 bases lay outside the gene matches. Germline values: CDR1 MNHEY, CDR2 SMNVEV (reference sequence). CDR3 sequence reads: CASSSLPGTSGGAQFF. As DNA, the CDR3 is TGTGCCAGCAGTTCCCTCCCGGGGACTAGCGGTGGTGCGCAGTTCTTC.

This chain uses TRBV13 with TRBJ1-4, with 7 bases fitting TRBD1. The CDR3 runs 15 residues. Losses at the gene ends were 4 bases for V and 8 bases for J; bases not matched to a gene: 10. Germline CDR1 and CDR2: PRHDT and FYEKMQ (reference sequence). DNA for the CDR3: TGTGCCAGCAGCTCTACCCGACAGGGTTGGGAAAAACTGTTTTTT. It is translated as CASSSTRQGWEKLFF.

This chain links TRBV2 with TRBJ2-3; TRBD2 aligns across 12 bases. The CDR3 has 16 amino acids. V gave up 5 bases and J gave up 2 bases; unmatched junction bases: 5. In germline, CDR1 is SNHLY, CDR2 FYNNEI. The CDR3 sequence is CASSPRTSGNTDTQYF. CDR3 nucleotides: TGTGCCAGCAGTCCCCGGACTAGCGGGAACACAGATACGCAGTATTTT.